This T cell receptor (beta chain) was obtained from a study of identical twins. The study's findings and limits: Twin pairs had excess sharing that was weaker in beta out-of-frame sequences. A partial confounding effect on zero-insertion analyses could come from invariant MAIT and iNKT cells. Its conclusions, products of cross-sectional statistical analysis, did not come from following the same donors.

TCRdb processed the 5' RACE reads anew with MiXCR; each CDR3 protein has one entry. Of 690,000 or so distinct CDR3 sequences listed, 8.6% are singletons. The CDR3 totals 15 residues. Deletions cut 1 base from V and 3 bases from J, with 13 bases between. From germline, CDR1 is SEHNR and CDR2 FQNEAQ (reference sequence). This clonotype was seen ten or more times. The antigen is not known. Separately, the same data were catalogued under a study of yellow fever vaccine responses in identical twins. That study reports: It has been reported that, in twins, the vaccine T cell response seemed partly convergent and partly personalized.

This clonotype was obtained from a woman aged 18-29 years in good health. This sequence joins TRBV7-9 and TRBJ2-7; D possibly corresponds to TRBD2 (7 bases). Sequencing was carried out using PBMCs. The CDR3 loop reads CASSLEGGYNYEQYF. The CDR3, as DNA: TGTGCCAGCAGCTTAGAGGGGGGGTACAACTACGAGCAGTACTTC.